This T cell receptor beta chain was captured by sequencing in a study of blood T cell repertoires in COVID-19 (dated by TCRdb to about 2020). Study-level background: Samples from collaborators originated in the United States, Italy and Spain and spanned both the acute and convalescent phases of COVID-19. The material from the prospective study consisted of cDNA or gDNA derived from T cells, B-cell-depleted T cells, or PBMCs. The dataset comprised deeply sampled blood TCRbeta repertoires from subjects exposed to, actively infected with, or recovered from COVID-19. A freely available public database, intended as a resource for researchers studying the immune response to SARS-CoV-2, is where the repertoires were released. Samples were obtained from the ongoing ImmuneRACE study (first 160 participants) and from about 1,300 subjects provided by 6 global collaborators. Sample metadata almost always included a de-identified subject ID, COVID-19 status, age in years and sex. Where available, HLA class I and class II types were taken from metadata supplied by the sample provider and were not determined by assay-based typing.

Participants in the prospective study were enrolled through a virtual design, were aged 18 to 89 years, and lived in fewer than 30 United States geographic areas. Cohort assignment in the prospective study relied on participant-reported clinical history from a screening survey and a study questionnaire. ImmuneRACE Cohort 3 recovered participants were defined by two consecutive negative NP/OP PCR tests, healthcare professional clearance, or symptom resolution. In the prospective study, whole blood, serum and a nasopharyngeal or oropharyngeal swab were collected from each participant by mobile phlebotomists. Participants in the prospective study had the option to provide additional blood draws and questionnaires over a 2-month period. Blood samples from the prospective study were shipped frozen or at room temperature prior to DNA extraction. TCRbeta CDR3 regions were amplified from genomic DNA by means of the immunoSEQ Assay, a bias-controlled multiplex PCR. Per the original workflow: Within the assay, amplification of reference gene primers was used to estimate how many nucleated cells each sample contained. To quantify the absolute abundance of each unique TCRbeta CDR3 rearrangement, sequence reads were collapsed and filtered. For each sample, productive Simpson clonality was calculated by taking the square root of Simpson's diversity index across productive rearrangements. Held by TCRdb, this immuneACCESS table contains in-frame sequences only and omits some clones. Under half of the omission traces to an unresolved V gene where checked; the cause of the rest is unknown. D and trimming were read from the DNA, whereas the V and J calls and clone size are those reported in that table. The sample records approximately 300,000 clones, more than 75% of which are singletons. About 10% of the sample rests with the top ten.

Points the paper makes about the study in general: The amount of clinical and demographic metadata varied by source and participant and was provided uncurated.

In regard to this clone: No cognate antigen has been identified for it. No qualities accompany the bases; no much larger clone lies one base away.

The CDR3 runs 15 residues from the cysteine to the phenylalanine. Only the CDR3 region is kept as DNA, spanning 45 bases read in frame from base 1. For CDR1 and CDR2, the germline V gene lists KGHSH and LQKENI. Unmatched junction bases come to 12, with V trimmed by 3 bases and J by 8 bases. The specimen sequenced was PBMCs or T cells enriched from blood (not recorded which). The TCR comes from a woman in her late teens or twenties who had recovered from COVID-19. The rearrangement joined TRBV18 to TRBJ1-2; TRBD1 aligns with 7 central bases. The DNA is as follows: TGTGCCAGCTCACCGGGGCTGGACAGGATTGGGGGCTACACCTTC. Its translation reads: CASSPGLDRIGGYTF.